This passage covers 18 T cell receptor beta chains from one sample sequenced in a study of control samples from healthy donors and cancer patients. Assay used: immunoSEQ multiplex PCR; TCRdb lists only in-frame clones, some missing. The sample consists of 100,000 to 150,000 clones, about nine tenths of them appearing once. Sample: blood. The receptors here all came from a man aged 40-49 years in good health.

The chain combines TRBV6-5 with TRBJ2-4; D tentatively reads TRBD1 or TRBD2 (5 bases each). Germline V gene data show CDR1 as MNHEY and CDR2 as SVGAGI. The V end was cut by 7 bases, the J end by 6 bases, with 10 bases between. The CDR3 has 12 residues. This chain's CDR3 is CASTAGANIQYF. CDR3 bases: TGTGCCAGCACAGCCGGGGCAAACATTCAGTACTTC.

The chain links TRBV30 to TRBJ2-2; no firm D call. The V gene lost 0 bases and the J gene lost 4 bases, with 6 bases spanning the gap. The germline V gene encodes CDR1 GTSNPN and CDR2 SVGIG (reference sequence). This CDR3 comprises 13 residues. This CDR3 reads CAWSVTGTGELFF. The CDR3 region has the DNA TGTGCCTGGAGTGTGACGGGCACCGGGGAGCTGTTTTTT. The full variable domain, in which reference TRBV30 and TRBJ2-2 provide the parts outside the CDR3, is SQTIHQWPATLVQPVGSPLSLECTVEGTSNPNLYWYRQAAGRGLQLLFYSVGIGQISSEVPQNLSASRPQDRQFILSSKKLLLSDSGFYLCAWSVTGTGELFFGEGSRLTVL.

CDR3 protein: CASSFGTVSGYTF. The CDR3 DNA is TGCGCCAGCAGCTTCGGGACAGTTAGTGGCTACACCTTC. The chain uses TRBV5-1 and TRBJ1-2, with 7 positions matching TRBD1. The CDR3 consists of 13 residues. V was clipped by 2 bases and J by 7 bases; unmatched bases: 5. Germline CDR1 is SGHRS and CDR2 is YFSETQ.

The chain recombines TRBV5-6 with TRBJ2-5; D is possibly TRBD2 (6 bases). Trimming took 3 bases from V and 4 from J, leaving 10 bases between them. The CDR3 totals 13 residues. Per the germline V gene, CDR1 is SGHDT and CDR2 is YYEEEE. The CDR3 DNA is TGTGCCAGCAGCTATAGGGGAGGAGAGACCCAGTACTTC. This encodes CASSYRGGETQYF.

Notes on this clone: Sequence at one end of the junction differs from germline and may be a read error. The rearrangement uses TRBV7-7 and TRBJ2-7; perhaps D is TRBD1 or TRBD2 (5 bases each). This CDR3 has 15 amino acids. CDR1 is SSHAT and CDR2 is FNYEAQ in the germline V gene (reference sequence). This chain's CDR3 is CASSVTRGEGYEQYF. In DNA form, the CDR3 reads TGTGCTAGCAGCGTTACCCGAGGGGAAGGGTACGAGCAGTACTTC.

The V call is TRBV3-1 (or the pseudogene TRBV3-2), the J call TRBJ1-1; D is perhaps TRBD1 (5 bases). Trimming shortened V by 9 bases and J by 5 bases, and 16 bases separated the two germline ends. Germline V CDR1 and CDR2: LGHDT, YNNKEL (reference sequence). The CDR3 loop spans 13 amino acids. CDR3 DNA sequence: TGTGCCAGTACGGGGGTTTGGAGTACTGAAGCTTTCTTT. Its translation: CASTGVWSTEAFF.

The chain has TRBV2 and TRBJ2-1, with D hard to call. The CDR3 is 11 residues long. Germline V lookup: CDR1 SNHLY, CDR2 FYNNEI. V was clipped by 7 bases and J by 7 bases, with 8 bases between them. The DNA of the CDR3 is TGTGCCAGCACCTGGTTAAATGAGCAGTTCTTC. Encoded protein: CASTWLNEQFF.

V is TRBV9 and J is TRBJ2-7; D is ambiguous. Deletions cut 0 bases from V and 0 bases from J, with 7 bases between. The germline V gene has CDR1 SGDLS and CDR2 YYNGEE. This CDR3 is 14 amino acids long. Here the CDR3 DNA reads TGTGCCAGCAGCGTAGATGACACCTCCTACGAGCAGTACTTC. Its protein product is CASSVDDTSYEQYF. Together with reference TRBV9 and TRBJ2-7, the CDR3 gives the full variable domain: DSGVTQTPKHLITATGQRVTLRCSPRSGDLSVYWYQQSLDQGLQFLIQYYNGEERAKGNILERFSAQQFPDLHSELNLSSLELGDSALYFCASSVDDTSYEQYFGPGTRLTVT.

This chain uses TRBV29-1 with TRBJ2-5, with TRBD2 as a possible D gene (6 bases). The germline V gene has CDR1 SQVTM and CDR2 ANQGSEA. CDR3 length equals 15 residues. V was cut by 3 bases and J by 5 bases, with 19 bases left in between. The CDR3 sequence: CSVDPGGKPVETQYF. The CDR3 DNA is TGCAGCGTTGATCCCGGGGGTAAACCGGTGGAGACCCAGTACTTC.

This sequence joins TRBV2 and TRBJ1-2; D gene unclear. CDR1 SNHLY and CDR2 FYNNEI come from the germline V gene. This CDR3 region has 13 residues. The germline V and J ends were trimmed by 1 base and 0 bases, with 3 bases remaining between them. The CDR3 DNA follows: TGTGCCAGCAGTGAAGGCCCTAACTATGGCTACACCTTC. It is translated as CASSEGPNYGYTF. The full variable domain, with the rest looked up from reference TRBV2 and TRBJ1-2, is EPEVTQTPSHQVTQMGQEVILRCVPISNHLYFYWYRQILGQKVEFLVSFYNNEISEKSEIFDDQFSVERPDGSNFTLKIRSTKLEDSAMYFCASSEGPNYGYTFGSGTRLTVV.

This chain joins TRBV3-1 (or the pseudogene TRBV3-2) and TRBJ2-3; 8 bases align to TRBD2. V shed 1 base, J shed 10 bases, and the junction held 7 bases outside the gene matches. The CDR3 runs to 14 residues. Per the germline V gene, CDR1 is LGHDT and CDR2 is YNNKEL (reference sequence). CDR3 residues: CASSQGYRGGPQYF. The CDR3 DNA sequence: TGTGCCAGCAGCCAAGGGTATCGCGGGGGGCCGCAGTATTTT.

This clone showed up just once. The chain uses TRBV10-2 and TRBJ2-2; 9 nucleotides match TRBD2. The V gene's germline CDR1 is WSHSY and CDR2 SAAADI. The CDR3 totals 15 residues. V was clipped by 7 bases and J by 2 bases; unmatched bases: 5. The CDR3: CASKRTSDNTGELFF. The CDR3 DNA follows: TGCGCCAGCAAGAGGACTAGCGACAACACCGGGGAGCTGTTTTTT.

The genes are TRBV24-1 and TRBJ2-7; D may be TRBD2 (6 bases). Looked up from germline, CDR1 is KGHDR and CDR2 is SFDVKD. Between the trimmed V and J ends, which lost 7 bases and 2 bases, there was a span of 23 bases. The CDR3 is 17 amino acids. This CDR3 is CATSLMGTQNQAYEQYF. The CDR3 DNA is TGTGCCACCAGCCTCATGGGGACTCAGAATCAGGCCTACGAGCAGTACTTC.

This chain uses TRBV19 with TRBJ2-7, with D perhaps matching TRBD1 (6 bases). This CDR3 has 15 amino acids. CDR1 LNHDA and CDR2 SQIVND come from the germline V gene (reference sequence). The V end lost 2 bases, the J end lost 0 bases, and 11 bases lay between the germline ends. The CDR3 nucleotides read TGTGCCAGTAGTATAACGGCAGGGGTCTCCTACGAGCAGTACTTC. Translating gives CASSITAGVSYEQYF.

As regards this clone: Germline and junction disagree at one end, which may indicate a read error. The chain couples TRBV3-1 (or the pseudogene TRBV3-2) to TRBJ2-7; 8 bases are a match to TRBD2. This CDR3 has 15 residues. The germline CDR1 and CDR2 sequences are LGHDT and YNNKEL (reference sequence). The CDR3 loop is CASSQGPGGSSEQYF. CDR3 DNA sequence: TGTGCCAGCAGCCAAGGGCCGGGGGGGTCCTCCGAGCAGTACTTC.

The chain carries TRBV18 and TRBJ2-5; TRBD2 agrees at 8 bases. The germline V gene encodes CDR1 KGHSH and CDR2 LQKENI. CDR3 length equals 15 residues. V trimming: 0 bases; J trimming: 4 bases; junction bases outside the gene matches: 4. In DNA form, the CDR3 reads TGTGCCAGCTCACCACCGCGGGGGGCCCGAGAGACCCAGTACTTC. The encoded protein is CASSPPRGARETQYF.

This clone showed up just once. The chain links TRBV3-1 (or the pseudogene TRBV3-2) to TRBJ2-6; D is possibly TRBD1 (5 bases). The CDR3 is made up of 14 amino acids. Germline-derived CDR1 and CDR2 are LGHDT and YNNKEL (reference sequence). The V end lost 5 bases, the J end lost 3 bases, and 8 bases lay between the germline ends. The CDR3 DNA follows: TGTGCCAGCAGCGACAGAAGTGGGGCCAACGTCCTGACTTTC. Translating it yields CASSDRSGANVLTF.

V gene TRBV6-4 combines with J gene TRBJ2-3, with D uncertain. V dropped 7 bases and J dropped 5 bases, with 19 bases sitting between them. The CDR3 is 15 amino acids. Germline CDR1 MRHNA, CDR2 SNTAGT. The CDR3 loop is CASKLPIEWQDTQYF. In DNA, the CDR3 is TGTGCCAGCAAGCTCCCGATCGAATGGCAAGATACGCAGTATTTT.